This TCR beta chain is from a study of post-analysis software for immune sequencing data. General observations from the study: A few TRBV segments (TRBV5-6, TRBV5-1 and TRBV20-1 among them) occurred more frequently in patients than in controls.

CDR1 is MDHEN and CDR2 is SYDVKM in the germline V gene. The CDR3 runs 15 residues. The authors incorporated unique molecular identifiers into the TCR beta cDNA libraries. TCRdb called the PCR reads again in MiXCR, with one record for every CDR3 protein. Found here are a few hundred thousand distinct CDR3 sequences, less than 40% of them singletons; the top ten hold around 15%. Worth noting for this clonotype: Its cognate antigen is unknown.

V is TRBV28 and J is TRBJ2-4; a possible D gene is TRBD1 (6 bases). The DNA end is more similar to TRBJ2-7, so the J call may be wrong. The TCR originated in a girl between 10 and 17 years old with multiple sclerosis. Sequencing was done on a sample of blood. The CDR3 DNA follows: TGTGCCAGCAGTGCAGGGGATCGGGACCTGGGCGAGCAGTACTTC. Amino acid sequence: CASSAGDRDLGEQYF.